Sequencing of this T cell receptor beta chain was carried out in a study of CD8 T cells in Susac syndrome. Study in general: Patients with Susac syndrome were, at the time of blood collection, therapy-naive, maintained on corticosteroids, or maintained on intravenous immunoglobulin alone. General study results and limits: Susac-specific public clones numbered more than 15 in total CD8+ repertoires (and about five in CD8+ TEMRA repertoires).

The CDR3 contains 15 residues. Trimming removed 0 bases from V and 6 bases from J, with 15 bases in between. The germline V gene has CDR1 SGDLS and CDR2 YYNGEE. Points on this clonotype: Its antigen is currently unknown.

Peripheral blood CD8+ and CD4+ T cells were profiled by TCR beta sequencing. Negative isolation yielded CD8+ and CD4+ T cells; FACS enriched TEMRA cells. cDNA came from about 0.5 to 1 ug RNA primed by random hexamers. TCRdb passed the immunoSEQ multiplex PCR reads through MiXCR, listing each CDR3 protein once. The repertoire holds some 96,000 distinct CDR3 sequences, with roughly 96% as singletons. The chain employs TRBV9 and TRBJ1-1, with no clear D. The sample comprised CD8+ T cells from PBMCs. The sequence was obtained from a human donor with Susac syndrome. CDR3 DNA: TGTGCCAGCAGCGTAGTCGCCGGAGGTTTATCTGAAGCTTTCTTT. Translation gives CASSVVAGGLSEAFF. The full variable domain, with the rest looked up from reference TRBV9 and TRBJ1-1, is DSGVTQTPKHLITATGQRVTLRCSPRSGDLSVYWYQQSLDQGLQFLIQYYNGEERAKGNILERFSAQQFPDLHSELNLSSLELGDSALYFCASSVVAGGLSEAFFGQGTRLTVV.